The clone carrying this TCR beta chain was observed a few times. Its antigen is as yet unknown. The entry originates in a study of T cell repertoires in cytomegalovirus infection. TCRdb re-derived calls from the reads in MiXCR, one entry per CDR3 protein. In the table there are around 290,000 distinct CDR3 sequences, around 25% of which are singletons. The CDR3 contains 18 residues. The V segment lost 4 bases and the J segment 1 base; nucleotides outside the gene matches: 6. Looked up from germline, CDR1 is SGHRS and CDR2 is YFSETQ. Study-wide results and limits: Based on cumulative public TCR beta family frequency, carriers of CMV plus the relevant HLA were identified.

The V gene is TRBV5-1, the J gene TRBJ2-1; TRBD2 agrees at 15 bases. The source of this sequence is a human donor in good health (CMV status not recorded). Some clones in this sample may be carry-over from other donors' samples. What was sequenced was PBMCs. CDR3 residues: CASSKGLAGGLSYNEQFF. CDR3 bases: TGCGCCAGCAGCAAGGGACTAGCGGGAGGCCTTTCCTACAATGAGCAGTTCTTC. The whole variable domain, filled in from reference TRBV5-1 and TRBJ2-1, reads KAGVTQTPRYLIKTRGQQVTLSCSPISGHRSVSWYQQTPGQGLQFLFEYFSETQRNKGNFPGRFSGRQFSNSRSEMNVSTLELGDSALYLCASSKGLAGGLSYNEQFFGPGTRLTVL.